This T cell receptor beta chain originates from a study of OX40 agonist ivuxolimab in advanced cancers. Germline CDR1 is WNHNN and CDR2 is SYGVQD (reference sequence). V was cut by 3 bases and J by 1 base, with 9 bases left in between. The CDR3 totals 14 residues. Only in-frame clones appear in the TCRdb table, and some are missing; sequencing was by immunoSEQ multiplex PCR. This table has tens of thousands of clones, over 60% appearing once. This clonotype originated in an adult with an advanced solid tumor such as melanoma, head and neck, liver or kidney cancer. The gene calls are TRBV10-1 and TRBJ2-5; the D is unclear. The material was CD4+ or CD8+ T cells sorted from blood, obtained in a trial of the OX40 agonist ivuxolimab. DNA of the CDR3: TGCGCCAGCAGTGAATTCGGCAGCCAAGAGACCCAGTACTTC. This gives the protein CASSEFGSQETQYF.